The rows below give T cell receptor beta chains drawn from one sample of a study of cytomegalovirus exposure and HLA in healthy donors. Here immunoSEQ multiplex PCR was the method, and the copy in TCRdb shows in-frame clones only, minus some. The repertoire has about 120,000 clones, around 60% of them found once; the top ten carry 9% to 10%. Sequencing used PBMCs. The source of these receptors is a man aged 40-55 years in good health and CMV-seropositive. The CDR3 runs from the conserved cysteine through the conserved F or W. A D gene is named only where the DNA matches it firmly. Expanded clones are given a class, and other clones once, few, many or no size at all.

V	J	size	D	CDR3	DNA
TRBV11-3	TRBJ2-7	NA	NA	CASSFPGQNEQYF	TGTGCCAGCAGCTTTCCAGGACAAAACGAGCAGTACTTC
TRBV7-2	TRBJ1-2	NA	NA	CASNLTGQKGRYGYTF	TGTGCCAGCAACTTGACAGGACAAAAGGGACGCTATGGCTACACCTTC
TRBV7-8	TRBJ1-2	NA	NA	CASSAQRLGLLRSYGYTF	TGTGCCAGCAGCGCGCAACGATTAGGACTCCTCCGGAGCTATGGCTACACCTTC
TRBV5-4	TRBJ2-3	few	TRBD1	CASSSLDRGTDTQYF	TGTGCCAGCAGCTCACTGGACAGGGGCACAGATACGCAGTATTTT
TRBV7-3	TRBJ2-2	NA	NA	CASSITGEALAGELFF	TGTGCCAGCAGCATAACAGGGGAGGCCTTGGCCGGGGAGCTGTTTTTT
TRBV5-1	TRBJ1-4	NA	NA	CASSMNFRGDEKLFF	TGCGCCAGCAGCATGAATTTCAGGGGTGATGAAAAACTGTTTTTT
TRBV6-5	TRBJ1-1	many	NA	CASSYGGQWYTEAFF	TGTGCCAGCAGTTACGGCGGACAGTGGTACACTGAAGCTTTCTTT
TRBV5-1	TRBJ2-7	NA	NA	CATSRGEAMSYEQYF	TGCGCCACCAGTCGCGGAGAAGCAATGTCCTACGAGCAGTACTTC
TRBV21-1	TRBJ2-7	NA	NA	CASSSSTGEPHYEQYF	TGTGCCAGCAGCAGTTCGACAGGGGAACCTCACTACGAGCAGTACTTC
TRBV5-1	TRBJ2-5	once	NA	CASTNLLGEGTQYF	TGCGCCAGCACCAACCTCCTAGGCGAAGGGACCCAGTACTTC
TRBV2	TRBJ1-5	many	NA	CASSGTANNQPQHF	TGTGCCAGCAGTGGGACAGCAAACAATCAGCCCCAGCATTTT
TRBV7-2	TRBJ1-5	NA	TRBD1	CASSNHGTGGGQPQHF	TGTGCCAGCAGCAATCACGGAACAGGGGGTGGTCAGCCCCAGCATTTT
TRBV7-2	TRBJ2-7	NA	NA	CASSFNNEQYF	TGTGCCAGCAGTTTTAACAACGAGCAGTACTTC
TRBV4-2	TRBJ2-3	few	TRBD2	CASSQDWTSGGAGTDTQYF	TGTGCCAGCAGCCAAGATTGGACTAGCGGGGGGGCCGGCACAGATACGCAGTATTTT
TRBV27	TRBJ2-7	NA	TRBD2	CASSLSGGGSYEQYF	TGTGCCAGCAGTTTATCCGGCGGGGGTTCCTACGAGCAGTACTTC
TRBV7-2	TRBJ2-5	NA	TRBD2	CASSLQAGEGETQYF	TGTGCCAGCAGCTTACAAGCGGGAGAAGGGGAGACCCAGTACTTC
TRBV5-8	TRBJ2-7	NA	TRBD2	CASSLASGYEQYF	TGTGCCAGCAGCTTAGCTAGCGGTTACGAGCAGTACTTC
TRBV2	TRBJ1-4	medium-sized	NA	CASSDLGGTNEKLFF	TGTGCCAGCAGTGATCTAGGGGGAACTAATGAAAAACTGTTTTTT
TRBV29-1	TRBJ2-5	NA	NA	CSVARYQETQYF	TGCAGCGTTGCCAGATACCAAGAGACCCAGTACTTC
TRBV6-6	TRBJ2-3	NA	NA	CASSRIQGPTDTQYF	TGTGCCAGCAGTCGGATACAGGGCCCCACAGATACGCAGTATTTT
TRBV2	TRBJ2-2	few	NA	CASSGFAGTGELFF	TGTGCCAGCAGCGGATTCGCAGGGACCGGGGAGCTGTTTTTT
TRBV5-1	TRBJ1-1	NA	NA	CASSPEGPTNTEAFF	TGCGCCAGCAGCCCAGAGGGCCCTACGAACACTGAAGCTTTCTTT
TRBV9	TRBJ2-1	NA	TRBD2	CASRESQASGKGEQFF	TGTGCCAGCAGGGAGTCCCAGGCTAGCGGGAAGGGTGAGCAGTTCTTC
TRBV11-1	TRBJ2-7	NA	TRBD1	CASTGADGTGAYEQYF	TGTGCCAGCACTGGGGCCGACGGGACAGGAGCCTACGAGCAGTACTTC
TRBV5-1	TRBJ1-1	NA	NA	CASSLEGVVGTEAFF	TGCGCCAGCAGCTTAGAGGGGGTCGTAGGGACTGAAGCTTTCTTT
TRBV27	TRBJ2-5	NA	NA	CASRSPDRDKETQYF	TGTGCCAGCAGAAGCCCGGACCGGGACAAAGAGACCCAGTACTTC
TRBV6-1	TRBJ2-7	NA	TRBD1	CASTPDRLSYEQYF	TGTGCCAGCACCCCGGACAGGCTCTCCTACGAGCAGTACTTC
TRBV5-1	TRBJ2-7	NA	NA	CASSLSGFEQYF	TGCGCCAGCAGCTTGTCAGGGTTCGAGCAGTACTTC
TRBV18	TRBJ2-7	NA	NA	CASSPPSVGAYEQYF	TGTGCCAGCTCACCCCCGTCCGTCGGGGCCTACGAGCAGTACTTC
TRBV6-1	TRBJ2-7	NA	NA	CASSEGSTLAYEQYF	TGTGCCAGCAGTGAAGGATCTACCTTGGCCTACGAGCAGTACTTC
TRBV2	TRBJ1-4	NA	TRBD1	CASSGQGSNEKLFF	TGTGCCAGCAGTGGACAGGGTTCTAATGAAAAACTGTTTTTT
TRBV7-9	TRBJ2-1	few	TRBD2	CASSSLTSGRINNEQFF	TGTGCCAGCAGCTCGTTGACTAGCGGGAGGATCAACAATGAGCAGTTCTTC
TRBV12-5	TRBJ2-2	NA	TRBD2	CASSGLAGANTGELFF	TGTGCTAGTTCGGGACTAGCGGGAGCGAACACCGGGGAGCTGTTTTTT
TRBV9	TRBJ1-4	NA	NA	CASSVAGGNGNEKLFF	TGTGCCAGCAGCGTGGCAGGAGGTAACGGTAATGAAAAACTGTTTTTT
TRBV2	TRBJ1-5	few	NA	CASRAQGPQPQHF	TGTGCCAGCAGGGCACAGGGCCCTCAGCCCCAGCATTTT
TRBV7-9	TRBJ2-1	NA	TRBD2	CASSLRLAARNEQFF	TGTGCCAGCAGCTTAAGACTAGCGGCGCGCAATGAGCAGTTCTTC
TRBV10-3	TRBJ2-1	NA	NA	CAISESWRNEQFF	TGTGCCATCAGTGAGTCCTGGAGGAATGAGCAGTTCTTC